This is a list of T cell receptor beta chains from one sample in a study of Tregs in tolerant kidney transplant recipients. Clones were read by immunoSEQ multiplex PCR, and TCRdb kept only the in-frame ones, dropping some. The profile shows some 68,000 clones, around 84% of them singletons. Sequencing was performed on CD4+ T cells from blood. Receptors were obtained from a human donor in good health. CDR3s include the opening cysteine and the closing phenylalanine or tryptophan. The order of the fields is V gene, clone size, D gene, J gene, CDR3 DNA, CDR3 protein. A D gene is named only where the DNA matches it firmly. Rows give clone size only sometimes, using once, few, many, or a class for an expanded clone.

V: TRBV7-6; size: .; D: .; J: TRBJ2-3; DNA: TGTGCCAGCAGCTTAGCCCCACCGACCGCAGATACGCAGTATTTT; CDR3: CASSLAPPTADTQYF
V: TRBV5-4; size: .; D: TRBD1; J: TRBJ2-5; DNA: TGTGCCAGCAGCATCGGGACAGGGGAAGGGGTAGAGACCCAGTACTTC; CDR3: CASSIGTGEGVETQYF
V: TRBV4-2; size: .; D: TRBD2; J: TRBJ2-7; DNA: TGTGCCAGCAGCCGGGGACTAGCGGGAGGATTTGGCGAGCAGTACTTC; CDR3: CASSRGLAGGFGEQYF
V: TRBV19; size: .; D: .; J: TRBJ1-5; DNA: TGTGCCAGTAGTAAGGGGCAGGGAGAAAGGCAGCCCCAGCATTTT; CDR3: CASSKGQGERQPQHF
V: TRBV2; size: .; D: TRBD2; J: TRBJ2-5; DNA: TGTGCCAGCATGCGACTAGCGGGGGGGCGGCAAGAGACCCAGTACTTC; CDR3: CASMRLAGGRQETQYF
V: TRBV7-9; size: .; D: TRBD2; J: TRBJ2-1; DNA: TGTGCCAGCAGCCCCAGGGGACTAGCGGGGCCCCATGAGCAGTTCTTC; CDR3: CASSPRGLAGPHEQFF
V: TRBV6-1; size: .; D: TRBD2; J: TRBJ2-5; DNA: TGTGCCAGCAGCCGAGGACTAGCACAGTACTTC; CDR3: CASSRGLAQYF
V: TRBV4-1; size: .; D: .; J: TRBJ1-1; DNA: TGCGCCAGCAGCCAAGATCCCCAAACAGGGTCGGCTGAAGCTTTCTTT; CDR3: CASSQDPQTGSAEAFF
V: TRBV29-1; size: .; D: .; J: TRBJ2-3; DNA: TGCAGCGTTGATCGGGATACGCAGTATTTT; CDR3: CSVDRDTQYF
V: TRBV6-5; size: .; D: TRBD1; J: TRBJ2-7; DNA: TGTGCCAGCACCGGACAGGGCTCCTACGAGCAGTACTTC; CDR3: CASTGQGSYEQYF
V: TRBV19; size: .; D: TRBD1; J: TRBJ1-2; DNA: TGTGCCAGTAGAGGGACAGGGCGAGGGAGCTATGGCTACACCTTC; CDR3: CASRGTGRGSYGYTF
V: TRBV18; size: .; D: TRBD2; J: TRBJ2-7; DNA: TGTGCCAGCTCACCTACGGTAGCGGGGGGACCTCCCTACGAGCAGTACTTC; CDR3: CASSPTVAGGPPYEQYF
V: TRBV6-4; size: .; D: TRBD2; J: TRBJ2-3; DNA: TGTGCCAGCAGTGACTCAATCGCTAGCGGGGGGGCCGATACGCAGTATTTT; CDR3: CASSDSIASGGADTQYF
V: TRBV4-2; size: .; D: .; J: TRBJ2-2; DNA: TGTGCCAGCAGCCAAGACCCGGGACCGGCGAACACCGGGGAGCTGTTTTTT; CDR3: CASSQDPGPANTGELFF
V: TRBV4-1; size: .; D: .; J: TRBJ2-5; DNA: TGCGCCAGCAGCCAAGATTCCCCGGGGCTCCAAGAGACCCAGTACTTC; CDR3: CASSQDSPGLQETQYF
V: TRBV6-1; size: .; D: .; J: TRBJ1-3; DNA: TGTGCCAGCAGAGAAACAACAGGGACCGGAAACACCATATATTTT; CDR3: CASRETTGTGNTIYF
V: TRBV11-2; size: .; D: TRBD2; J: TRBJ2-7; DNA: TGTGCCAGCAGCGCGGAAGCGGGAGGAGCGGACCCTTGGGAGCAGTACTTC; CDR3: CASSAEAGGADPWEQYF
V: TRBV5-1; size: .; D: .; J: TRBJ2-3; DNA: TGCGCCAGCAGCTACCGGATGACTAGCACAGATACGCAGTATTTT; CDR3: CASSYRMTSTDTQYF
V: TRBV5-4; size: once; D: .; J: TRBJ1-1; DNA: TGCGCCAGCAGTCAAGACAGTCACGGAATGAACACTGAAGCTTTCTTT; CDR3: CASSQDSHGMNTEAFF
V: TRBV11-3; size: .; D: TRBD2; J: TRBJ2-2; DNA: TGTGCCAGCAGCTTAGATCCCCGGGGGGTGACCGGGGAGCTGTTTTTT; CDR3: CASSLDPRGVTGELFF
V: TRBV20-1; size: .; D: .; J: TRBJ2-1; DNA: TGCAGTGCTACGACACTAAATGAGCAGTTCTTC; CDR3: CSATTLNEQFF
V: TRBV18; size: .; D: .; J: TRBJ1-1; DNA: TGTGCCAGCTCACCAGGGGTTGAGAACACTGAAGCTTTCTTT; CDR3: CASSPGVENTEAFF
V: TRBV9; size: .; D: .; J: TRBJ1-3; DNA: TGTGCCAGCAGCGATATGGGGGATGGAAACACCATATATTTT; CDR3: CASSDMGDGNTIYF
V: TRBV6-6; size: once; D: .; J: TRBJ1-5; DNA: TGTGCCAGCAGGTCCGGGGGGGGCAATCAGCCCCAGCATTTT; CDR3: CASRSGGGNQPQHF
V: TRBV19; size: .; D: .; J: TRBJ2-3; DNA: TGTGCCAGTAGTTCTCCCAAGGACTATGGGTCGACAGATACGCAGTATTTT; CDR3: CASSSPKDYGSTDTQYF
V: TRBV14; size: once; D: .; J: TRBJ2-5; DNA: TGTGCCAGCAGCGCGGGAGAGACCCAGTACTTC; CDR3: CASSAGETQYF
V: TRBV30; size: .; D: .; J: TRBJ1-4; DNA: TGTGCCTGGAGTCTTACGGTCAATGAAAAACTGTTTTTT; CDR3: CAWSLTVNEKLFF
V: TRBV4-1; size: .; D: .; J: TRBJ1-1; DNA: TGCGCCAGCAGCCAAGCCCCGTCAAGAATACATCTAAAGGTGAACACTGAAGCTTTCTTT; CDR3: CASSQAPSRIHLKVNTEAFF
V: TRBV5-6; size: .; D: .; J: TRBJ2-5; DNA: TGTGCCAGCAGCTTGTGGGGCCGACCGCAGACCCAGTACTTC; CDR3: CASSLWGRPQTQYF
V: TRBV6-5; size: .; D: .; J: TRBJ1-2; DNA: TGTGCCAGCAGTTACTCGGGGGACATTAACTATGGCTACACCTTC; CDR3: CASSYSGDINYGYTF